These T cell receptor beta chains were read from a single sample in a study of T-cell memory formation after mild COVID-19. Using its own MiXCR run on the 5' RACE reads, TCRdb lists one record per CDR3 protein. The data show 110,000 or so distinct CDR3 sequences, with 22% seen just once and around 41% held by the top ten. The sequencing input was PBMCs or a T cell subset sorted from them (not recorded which). These receptors came from a man aged 18 to 29 who had mild COVID-19 (a few samples of this study predate the infection). Cell type and time point are not known. Both conserved end residues are part of each CDR3. A D gene is named only where the DNA matches it firmly. Not every row has a clone size; where given, it reads once, few, many or a size class.

CDR3: CSARPTIVSAGLTDTQYF; DNA: TGCAGCGCCCGGCCGACCATTGTTAGCGCGGGTCTCACAGATACGCAGTATTTT; V: TRBV29-1; J: TRBJ2-3; D: .; size: .
CDR3: CSVARGNEQFF; DNA: TGCAGCGTGGCTAGAGGGAATGAGCAGTTCTTC; V: TRBV29-1; J: TRBJ2-1; D: .; size: many
CDR3: CASSGGWGLNSPLHF; DNA: TGTGCCAGCAGTGGAGGATGGGGCCTTAATTCACCCCTCCACTTT; V: TRBV6-2/TRBV6-3; J: TRBJ1-6; D: .; size: .
CDR3: CASSSSGWGGGTGELFF; DNA: TGTGCCAGCAGCTCCTCAGGTTGGGGCGGGGGCACCGGGGAGCTGTTTTTT; V: TRBV7-2; J: TRBJ2-2; D: TRBD2; size: once
CDR3: CASSQDHGARDTEAFF; DNA: TGCGCCAGCAGCCAAGATCACGGGGCGCGGGACACTGAAGCTTTCTTT; V: TRBV4-1; J: TRBJ1-1; D: .; size: .
CDR3: CASSRWTSGPTDTQYF; DNA: TGTGCCAGCAGCCGATGGACTAGCGGCCCGACAGATACGCAGTATTTT; V: TRBV11-2; J: TRBJ2-3; D: TRBD2; size: .
CDR3: CASAIKPGPSGEQYF; DNA: TGTGCTAGTGCCATTAAGCCGGGACCATCCGGCGAGCAGTACTTC; V: TRBV12-5; J: TRBJ2-7; D: .; size: few
CDR3: CSARDLAAYYEQYF; DNA: TGCAGTGCTAGAGATCTAGCGGCATACTACGAGCAGTACTTC; V: TRBV20-1; J: TRBJ2-7; D: TRBD2; size: few
CDR3: CASSGVFRTLHF; DNA: TGTGCCAGCAGCGGGGTGTTTAGGACCCTCCACTTT; V: TRBV12-3/TRBV12-4; J: TRBJ1-6; D: .; size: .
CDR3: CSASSEVTGPGQPQHF; DNA: TGCAGTGCTAGTAGTGAAGTGACAGGGCCAGGGCAGCCCCAGCATTTT; V: TRBV20-1; J: TRBJ1-5; D: TRBD1; size: .
CDR3: CASSPVAGDGYTF; DNA: TGTGCCAGCAGCCCGGTGGCGGGGGACGGCTACACCTTC; V: TRBV6-4; J: TRBJ1-2; D: .; size: .
CDR3: CASSRRAGNTGELFF; DNA: TGCGCCAGCAGCCGGCGGGCCGGGAACACCGGGGAGCTGTTTTTT; V: TRBV5-1; J: TRBJ2-2; D: .; size: .
CDR3: CASSPRENTGELFF; DNA: TGTGCCAGCAGTCCCCGGGAGAACACCGGGGAGCTGTTTTTT; V: TRBV6-5; J: TRBJ2-2; D: .; size: .
CDR3: CASSYDAGVNEQFF; DNA: TGTGCCAGCAGTTACGACGCGGGGGTCAATGAGCAGTTCTTC; V: TRBV6-5; J: TRBJ2-1; D: TRBD2; size: few
CDR3: CASSQDDSTVGPDNEQFF; DNA: TGCGCCAGCAGCCAAGATGATTCCACAGTAGGGCCGGACAATGAGCAGTTCTTC; V: TRBV4-3; J: TRBJ2-1; D: .; size: .
CDR3: CASMGETQYF; DNA: TGTGCCAGCATGGGGGAAACCCAGTACTTC; V: TRBV12-3/TRBV12-4; J: TRBJ2-5; D: .; size: .
CDR3: CASSSRPGYTDTQYF; DNA: TGCGCCAGCAGCTCCCGTCCGGGGTACACAGATACGCAGTATTTT; V: TRBV5-1; J: TRBJ2-3; D: .; size: many
CDR3: CSAGTSPDGGTQYF; DNA: TGCAGCGCCGGGACTAGCCCTGATGGAGGGACCCAGTACTTC; V: TRBV20-1; J: TRBJ2-5; D: TRBD2; size: many
CDR3: CASSLGGYNEQFF; DNA: TGCGCCAGCAGTTTGGGGGGCTACAATGAGCAGTTCTTC; V: TRBV5-1; J: TRBJ2-1; D: .; size: many
CDR3: CASSQGISANTEAFF; DNA: TGCGCCAGCAGCCAGGGAATCAGCGCGAACACTGAAGCTTTCTTT; V: TRBV4-1; J: TRBJ1-1; D: .; size: few
CDR3: CASSRTGQGAIYGYTF; DNA: TGTGCCAGCAGCCGCACGGGGCAGGGGGCCATCTATGGCTACACCTTC; V: TRBV7-2; J: TRBJ1-2; D: TRBD1; size: .
CDR3: CASSGQGTGRRETQYF; DNA: TGTGCCAGCAGCGGCCAAGGGACAGGGCGGCGGGAGACCCAGTACTTC; V: TRBV5-8; J: TRBJ2-5; D: TRBD1; size: .
CDR3: CASSSPGRNSPLHF; DNA: TGTGCCAGCAGCTCCCCCGGGCGGAATTCACCCCTCCACTTT; V: TRBV7-2; J: TRBJ1-6; D: .; size: .
CDR3: CASSLARSGEQFF; DNA: TGTGCCAGCAGCTTAGCGCGGAGCGGGGAGCAGTTCTTC; V: TRBV7-9; J: TRBJ2-1; D: .; size: few
CDR3: CASSFGDYEQYF; DNA: TGCGCCAGCAGCTTCGGCGACTACGAGCAGTACTTC; V: TRBV5-1; J: TRBJ2-7; D: .; size: .
CDR3: CASQLRQGPGQPQHF; DNA: TGTGCCAGCCAGCTTCGACAGGGACCGGGTCAGCCCCAGCATTTT; V: TRBV6-1; J: TRBJ1-5; D: TRBD1; size: few
CDR3: CASSYTPRDRGPFGYEQYF; DNA: TGTGCCAGCAGTTACACCCCCCGGGACAGGGGGCCCTTCGGGTACGAGCAGTACTTC; V: TRBV6-2/TRBV6-3; J: TRBJ2-7; D: TRBD1; size: .
CDR3: CASSLRGESGGLTGANVLTF; DNA: TGTGCCAGCAGCTTGAGGGGAGAATCGGGGGGCCTAACTGGGGCCAACGTCCTGACTTTC; V: TRBV5-5; J: TRBJ2-6; D: .; size: .
CDR3: CASSLAPRISGANVLTF; DNA: TGTGCCAGCAGTTTGGCCCCCCGGATCTCTGGGGCCAACGTCCTGACTTTC; V: TRBV12-3/TRBV12-4; J: TRBJ2-6; D: .; size: .
CDR3: CASSYRQGNTGELFF; DNA: TGTGCCAGCAGTTACAGGCAGGGGAACACCGGGGAGCTGTTTTTT; V: TRBV6-5; J: TRBJ2-2; D: .; size: .
CDR3: CSGQTGLGTEAFF; DNA: TGCAGCGGCCAGACAGGGTTAGGCACTGAAGCTTTCTTT; V: TRBV29-1; J: TRBJ1-1; D: TRBD1; size: .
CDR3: CASRSKGQSNQPQHF; DNA: TGTGCCAGCAGATCCAAGGGACAGAGTAATCAGCCCCAGCATTTT; V: TRBV7-9; J: TRBJ1-5; D: TRBD1; size: .
CDR3: CASSQEIATGSYEQYF; DNA: TGCGCCAGCAGCCAAGAAATAGCGACAGGATCCTACGAGCAGTACTTC; V: TRBV4-1; J: TRBJ2-7; D: .; size: few
CDR3: CASSGRQGEKLFF; DNA: TGTGCCAGCAGTGGTCGGCAGGGGGAAAAACTGTTTTTT; V: TRBV6-1; J: TRBJ1-4; D: .; size: .
CDR3: CSGQTNYGYTF; DNA: TGCAGCGGACAGACCAACTATGGCTACACCTTC; V: TRBV29-1; J: TRBJ1-2; D: .; size: .
CDR3: CASSDEQGSKPLHF; DNA: TGTGCCAGCAGCGACGAACAGGGGAGTAAGCCCCTCCACTTT; V: TRBV7-6; J: TRBJ1-6; D: TRBD1; size: .
CDR3: CASSSRGQETQYF; DNA: TGTGCCAGCAGCTCCAGGGGGCAAGAGACCCAGTACTTC; V: TRBV7-9; J: TRBJ2-5; D: TRBD1; size: .
CDR3: CASLGGTEAFF; DNA: TGTGCCAGTCTGGGAGGGACTGAAGCTTTCTTT; V: TRBV12-3/TRBV12-4; J: TRBJ1-1; D: .; size: few
CDR3: CASSSGGTGYNEQFF; DNA: TGTGCCAGCAGCTCGGGAGGGACAGGGTACAATGAGCAGTTCTTC; V: TRBV5-5; J: TRBJ2-1; D: .; size: .
CDR3: CASSPFPGELFF; DNA: TGCGCCAGCAGCCCCTTTCCCGGGGAGCTGTTTTTT; V: TRBV4-3; J: TRBJ2-2; D: .; size: few
CDR3: CASSAAGLAGYTDTQYF; DNA: TGTGCCAGCAGTGCAGCCGGACTAGCGGGTTACACAGATACGCAGTATTTT; V: TRBV6-5; J: TRBJ2-3; D: TRBD2; size: .
CDR3: CASSFQGRGTEAFF; DNA: TGTGCCAGCAGTTTTCAGGGACGGGGCACTGAAGCTTTCTTT; V: TRBV12-3/TRBV12-4; J: TRBJ1-1; D: .; size: .
CDR3: CASSVEGARNIQYF; DNA: TGTGCCAGCAGCGTCGAGGGGGCGAGGAACATTCAGTACTTC; V: TRBV7-9; J: TRBJ2-4; D: TRBD1; size: few
CDR3: CASSMGAGSYEQYF; DNA: TGCGCCAGCAGCATGGGCGCTGGAAGTTACGAGCAGTACTTC; V: TRBV5-1; J: TRBJ2-7; D: .; size: .
CDR3: CASSDRPTDTQYF; DNA: TGTGCCAGCAGTGACAGACCCACAGATACGCAGTATTTT; V: TRBV6-1; J: TRBJ2-3; D: .; size: .
CDR3: CASSLGRTDTQYF; DNA: TGTGCCAGCAGCTTAGGACGCACAGATACGCAGTATTTT; V: TRBV7-6; J: TRBJ2-3; D: .; size: .
CDR3: CASSYPHQGGTGELFF; DNA: TGTGCCAGCAGTTACCCCCACCAAGGGGGCACCGGGGAGCTGTTTTTT; V: TRBV6-2/TRBV6-3; J: TRBJ2-2; D: .; size: once
CDR3: CASSPWGQDGNEQFF; DNA: TGCGCCAGCAGCCCGTGGGGACAGGATGGCAATGAGCAGTTCTTC; V: TRBV5-1; J: TRBJ2-1; D: TRBD1; size: few
CDR3: CASTLTAYSNQPQHF; DNA: TGTGCCAGCACCCTGACAGCTTATAGCAATCAGCCCCAGCATTTT; V: TRBV6-6; J: TRBJ1-5; D: .; size: .
CDR3: CASSVGAGEQYF; DNA: TGTGCCAGCAGCGTAGGGGCAGGGGAGCAGTACTTC; V: TRBV9; J: TRBJ2-7; D: .; size: many
CDR3: CASRMTSGGLSSYEQYF; DNA: TGTGCCAGCAGGATGACTAGCGGGGGGCTTAGCTCCTACGAGCAGTACTTC; V: TRBV2; J: TRBJ2-7; D: TRBD2; size: .
CDR3: CASSLARGDTEAFF; DNA: TGCGCCAGCAGCTTGGCCAGGGGCGACACTGAAGCTTTCTTT; V: TRBV5-1; J: TRBJ1-1; D: .; size: few
CDR3: CASSLKGLRYEQYF; DNA: TGTGCCAGCAGTTTGAAGGGTTTACGCTACGAGCAGTACTTC; V: TRBV27; J: TRBJ2-7; D: .; size: few
CDR3: CASSVEWRGKVDTQYF; DNA: TGTGCCAGCAGCGTTGAGTGGAGGGGAAAGGTAGATACGCAGTATTTT; V: TRBV9; J: TRBJ2-3; D: .; size: .
CDR3: CASTYKTGGTEAFF; DNA: TGCGCCAGTACCTATAAAACAGGGGGCACTGAAGCTTTCTTT; V: TRBV4-1; J: TRBJ1-1; D: TRBD1; size: .
CDR3: CASSFNPAADRSTNEKLFF; DNA: TGCGCCAGCAGCTTTAATCCGGCAGCCGACCGATCAACTAATGAAAAACTGTTTTTT; V: TRBV5-1; J: TRBJ1-4; D: .; size: .
CDR3: CASSKRLDYTF; DNA: TGTGCCAGCAGTAAGAGGCTTGACTACACCTTC; V: TRBV3-1; J: TRBJ1-2; D: .; size: .